This TCR beta chain is from a study of Graves' ophthalmopathy and Graves' hyperthyroidism (dated by TCRdb to the late 2010s). Background on the whole study: Peripheral blood was collected at initial diagnosis, before any treatment. The study used signatures of the TCR beta repertoire to tell Graves' ophthalmopathy apart from Graves' hyperthyroidism and to predict which patients would progress to ophthalmopathy. In total, 135 blood samples were TCR-sequenced: around 42 ophthalmopathy, approximately 80 hyperthyroidism and roughly 17 hyperthyroidism-to-ophthalmopathy patients. To explore V-J signatures that separate ophthalmopathy from hyperthyroidism, a discovery set of about 96 patients was enrolled, consisting of 40 to 45 with ophthalmopathy and roughly 59 with stable hyperthyroidism. The independent validation cohort included about 20 hyperthyroidism patients plus 17 patients who later progressed from hyperthyroidism to ophthalmopathy. In more than five hyperthyroidism patients, T-cell repertoires of thyroid tissue and blood were compared. Once sampling was done, hyperthyroidism patients were given methimazole at a starting dose of 30 mg daily, while ophthalmopathy patients were given high-dose intravenous methylprednisolone. The research as a whole found: In cross-validation, the 13-signature model distinguished ophthalmopathy from stable hyperthyroidism with just over 85% sensitivity and around 83% specificity, while in the test set the corresponding values were about 80% and 75%. Most expanded thyroid clonotypes with a frequency above 0.001 also appeared in blood, which suggests that blood repertoires may reflect the immune response in the thyroid. No statistical method was used to set the sample size in advance, and the investigators knew which group each participant was assigned to. In validation, the model predicted ophthalmopathy progression with more than 70% sensitivity and less than 80% specificity; roughly eleven predicted patients were CT-confirmed with GO in a median of about 6.1 months.

TCR beta CDR3 regions were amplified from RNA transcripts for repertoire sequencing. A first-round RT-PCR used HTBI primers with the Qiagen OneStep RT-PCR kit, followed by a second-round multiplex PCR, size selection and purification. Sequencing of the libraries was carried out on an Illumina HiSeq2000 in paired-end mode with 100 bp reads. The original pipeline was this. SOAPnuke was used to process the reads, removing any read that contained adapters or uncalled bases, had a mean Phred below 15, or lacked an exact match to the constant primer or identifier. High-quality paired reads were merged with COPE v1.2.5. Clonotypes were defined as unique nucleotide sequences and were aligned to IMGT TRB V, D and J references using MiTCR v1.1. The analysis was limited to V-J combinations with a frequency above 0.0001, which together covered approximately 99% of repertoires. For each V-J combination, a TCR clonal expansion and chaos score was defined as F50 clonal expansion divided by the chaos observed in the TCRdist matrix. Features were reduced by Welch's t-statistics and random forest to approximately 13 V-J combinations, which fed a naive Bayes classifier. The similarity between thyroid and blood repertoires was quantified using the Morisita-Horn index. TCRdb reworked the public reads: Q25 trimming with fastp, MiXCR clone assembly, productive beta chains retained. Every CDR3 protein is listed once, alongside the most common genes and DNA of its rows. None of the V and J calls come from the authors' own analysis; TCRdb made them. The sample records almost 750,000 distinct CDR3 sequences, 40% of which are singletons. The ten biggest clones cover 35% to 55% of the sample.

As concerns this clonotype: Its antigen is not yet known. No much larger clonotype is one base removed from it; base qualities were not supplied.

V is clipped by 0 bases and J by 1 base, and the sequence between their germline boundaries is 9 bases long. CDR1 and CDR2, looked up from the germline V gene, are LGHNT and FRNRAP. The CDR3, cysteine through phenylalanine, is 16 amino acids long. Left in the record is the CDR3 DNA by itself, 48 bases read in frame from the first base. Patients with ophthalmopathy had moderately to severely active disease, with a Clinical Activity Score of 3 or more, a NOSPECS grade of 4 or more, and a disease duration of less than 3 months. Anyone with other autoimmune diseases, uncontrolled infections, pregnancy or lactation was excluded from the study. Clinical symptoms, serum thyroxine, TRAb, thyroid ultrasound and orbital computed tomography were used for diagnosis. Using Ficoll-Paque density gradient centrifugation, PBMCs were isolated from 9 to 10 ml of fresh peripheral blood. Total RNA was extracted with Trizol reagent and quality-checked on an Agilent 2100 Bioanalyzer.

Material: peripheral blood. The chain uses TRBV12-5 and TRBJ2-2; the D gene assignment is ambiguous. This clonotype was obtained from an adult man with Graves' ophthalmopathy. The CDR3 protein: CASGLVFTLNTGELFF. In nucleotide form, the sequence is TGTGCTAGTGGTTTGGTATTCACCCTGAACACCGGGGAGCTGTTTTTT.